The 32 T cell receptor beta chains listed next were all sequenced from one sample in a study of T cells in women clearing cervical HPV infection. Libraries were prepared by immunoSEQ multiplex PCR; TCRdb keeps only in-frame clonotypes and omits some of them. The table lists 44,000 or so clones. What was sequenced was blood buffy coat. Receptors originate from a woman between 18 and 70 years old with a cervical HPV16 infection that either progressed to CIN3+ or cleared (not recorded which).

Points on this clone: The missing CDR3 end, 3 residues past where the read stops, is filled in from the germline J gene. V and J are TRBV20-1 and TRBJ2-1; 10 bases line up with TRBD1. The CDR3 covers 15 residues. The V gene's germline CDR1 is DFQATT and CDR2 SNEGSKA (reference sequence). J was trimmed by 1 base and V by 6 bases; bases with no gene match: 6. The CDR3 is CSALDRGASYNEQFF. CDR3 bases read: TGCAGTGCCCTGGACAGGGGGGCTTCCTACAATGAG.

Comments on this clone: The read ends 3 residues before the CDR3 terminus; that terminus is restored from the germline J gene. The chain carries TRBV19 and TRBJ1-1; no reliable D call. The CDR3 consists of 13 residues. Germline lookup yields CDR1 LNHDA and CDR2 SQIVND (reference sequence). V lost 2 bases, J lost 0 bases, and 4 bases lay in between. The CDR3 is CASSILMNTEAFF. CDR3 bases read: TGTGCCAGTAGTATACTTATGAACACTGAA.

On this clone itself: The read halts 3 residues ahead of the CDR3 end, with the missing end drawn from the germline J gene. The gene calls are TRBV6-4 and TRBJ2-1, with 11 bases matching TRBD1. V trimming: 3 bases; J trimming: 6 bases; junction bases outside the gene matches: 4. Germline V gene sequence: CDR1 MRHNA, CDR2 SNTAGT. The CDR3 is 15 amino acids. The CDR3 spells CASSETGTGGNEQFF. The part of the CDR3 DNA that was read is TGTGCCAGCAGTGAGACCGGGACAGGGGGCAATGAG.

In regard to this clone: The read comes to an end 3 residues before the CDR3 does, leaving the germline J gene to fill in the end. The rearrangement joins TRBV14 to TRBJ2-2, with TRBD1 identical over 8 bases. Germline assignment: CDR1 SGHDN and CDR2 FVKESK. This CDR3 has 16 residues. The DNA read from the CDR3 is TGTGCCAGCAGCCGAGGACAGGGATCCTATAATTCACCG. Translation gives CASSRGQGSYNSP. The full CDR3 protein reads CASSRGQGSYNSPLFF.

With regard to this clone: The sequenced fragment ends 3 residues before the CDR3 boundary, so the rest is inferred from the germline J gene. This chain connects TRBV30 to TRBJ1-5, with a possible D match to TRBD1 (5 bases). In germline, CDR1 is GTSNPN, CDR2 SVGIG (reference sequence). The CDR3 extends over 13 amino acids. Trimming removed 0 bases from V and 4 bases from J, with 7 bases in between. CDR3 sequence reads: CAWSVQENQPQHF. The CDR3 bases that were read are TGTGCCTGGAGTGTACAGGAAAATCAGCCC.

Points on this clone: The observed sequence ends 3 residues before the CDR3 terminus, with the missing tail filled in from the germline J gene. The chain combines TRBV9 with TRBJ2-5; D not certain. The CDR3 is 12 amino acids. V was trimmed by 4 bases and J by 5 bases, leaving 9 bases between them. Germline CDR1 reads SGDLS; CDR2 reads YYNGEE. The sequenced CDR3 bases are TGTGCCAGCAGCCCCAGTTCTGAGACC. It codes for CASSPSSET. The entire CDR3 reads CASSPSSETQYF.

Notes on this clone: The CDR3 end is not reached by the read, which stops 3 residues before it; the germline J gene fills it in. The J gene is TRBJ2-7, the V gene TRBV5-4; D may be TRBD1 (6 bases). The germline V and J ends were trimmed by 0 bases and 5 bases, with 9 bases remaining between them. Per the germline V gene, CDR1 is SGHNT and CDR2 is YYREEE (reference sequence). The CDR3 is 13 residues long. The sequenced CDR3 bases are TGTGCCAGCAGCTTGGACAGGGCCAACGAG. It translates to CASSLDRANE. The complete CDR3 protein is CASSLDRANEQYF.

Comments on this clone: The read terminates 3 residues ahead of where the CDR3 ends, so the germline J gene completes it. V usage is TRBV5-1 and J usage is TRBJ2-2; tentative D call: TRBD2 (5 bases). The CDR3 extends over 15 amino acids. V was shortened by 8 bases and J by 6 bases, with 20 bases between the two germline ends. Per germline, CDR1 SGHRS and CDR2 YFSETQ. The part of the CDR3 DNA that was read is TGCGCCAGTCGGCTTGAACTAGGATCCTCCGGGGAG. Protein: CASRLELGSSGE. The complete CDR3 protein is CASRLELGSSGELFF.

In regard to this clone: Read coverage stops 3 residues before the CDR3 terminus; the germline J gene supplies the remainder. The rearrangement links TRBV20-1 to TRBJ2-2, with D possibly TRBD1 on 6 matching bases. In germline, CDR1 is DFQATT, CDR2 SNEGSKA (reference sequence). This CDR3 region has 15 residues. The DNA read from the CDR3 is TGCAGTGCTCCTTCGCTGGACAGCTATAATGAAAAG. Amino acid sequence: CSAPSLDSYNEK. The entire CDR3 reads CSAPSLDSYNEKLFF.

The CDR3 loop is CASSLTSTPETQYF. The part of the CDR3 DNA that was read is TGTGCCAGCAGCTTAACTAGCACCCCAGAGACC. This sequence joins TRBV7-9 and TRBJ2-5, with D possibly being TRBD2 (6 bases). The observed sequence ends 3 residues before the CDR3 terminus, with the missing tail filled in from the germline J gene. Germline assignment: CDR1 SEHNR and CDR2 FQNEAQ (reference sequence). The ends were cut back, 2 bases at V and 4 bases at J, with 11 bases in the middle. The CDR3 covers 14 residues.

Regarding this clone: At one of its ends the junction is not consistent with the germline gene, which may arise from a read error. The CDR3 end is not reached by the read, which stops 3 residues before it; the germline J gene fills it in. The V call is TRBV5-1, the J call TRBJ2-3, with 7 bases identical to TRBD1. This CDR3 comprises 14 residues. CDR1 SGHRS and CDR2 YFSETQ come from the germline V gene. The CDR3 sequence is CASSSRGPAETQYF. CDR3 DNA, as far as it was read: TGCGCCAGCAGCTCTAGGGGGCCCGCAGAGACG.

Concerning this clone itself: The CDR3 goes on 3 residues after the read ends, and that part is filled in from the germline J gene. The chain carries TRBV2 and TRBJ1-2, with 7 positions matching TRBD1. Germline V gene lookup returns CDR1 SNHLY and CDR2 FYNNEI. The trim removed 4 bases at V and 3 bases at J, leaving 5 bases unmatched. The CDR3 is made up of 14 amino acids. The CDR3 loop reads CASSAGGRDYGYTF. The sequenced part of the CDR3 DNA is TGTGCCAGCAGTGCAGGGGGGCGGGACTATGGC.

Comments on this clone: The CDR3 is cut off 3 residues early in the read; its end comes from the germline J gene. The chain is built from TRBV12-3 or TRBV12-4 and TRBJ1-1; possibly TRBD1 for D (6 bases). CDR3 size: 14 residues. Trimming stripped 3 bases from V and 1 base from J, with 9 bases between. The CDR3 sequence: CASSFGQPNTEAFF. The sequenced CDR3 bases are TGTGCCAGCAGTTTTGGACAGCCGAACACTGAA.

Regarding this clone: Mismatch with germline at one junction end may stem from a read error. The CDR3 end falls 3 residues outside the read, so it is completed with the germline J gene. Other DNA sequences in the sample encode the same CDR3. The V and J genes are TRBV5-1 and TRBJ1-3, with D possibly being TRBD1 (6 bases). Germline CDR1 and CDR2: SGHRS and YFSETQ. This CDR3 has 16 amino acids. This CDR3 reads CASSPQAGGDGNTIYF. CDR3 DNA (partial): TGCGCCAGCAGCCCCCAGGCGGGGGGCGATGGAAACACT.

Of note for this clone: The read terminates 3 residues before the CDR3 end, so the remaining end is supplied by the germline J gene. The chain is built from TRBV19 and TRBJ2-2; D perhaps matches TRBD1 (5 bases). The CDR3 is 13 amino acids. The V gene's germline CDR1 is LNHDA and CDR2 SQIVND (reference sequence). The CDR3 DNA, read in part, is TGTGCCAGTACAGGGAACCCTAATGAAAAG. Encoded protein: CASTGNPNEK. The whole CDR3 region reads CASTGNPNEKLFF.

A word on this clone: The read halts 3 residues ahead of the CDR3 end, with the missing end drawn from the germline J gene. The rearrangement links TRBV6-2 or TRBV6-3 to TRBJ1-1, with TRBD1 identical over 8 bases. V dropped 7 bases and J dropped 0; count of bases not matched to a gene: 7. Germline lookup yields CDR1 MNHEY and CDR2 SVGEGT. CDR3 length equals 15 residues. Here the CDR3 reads CASITGTGLNTEAFF. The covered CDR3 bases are TGTGCCAGCATTACCGGGACAGGACTGAACACTGAA.

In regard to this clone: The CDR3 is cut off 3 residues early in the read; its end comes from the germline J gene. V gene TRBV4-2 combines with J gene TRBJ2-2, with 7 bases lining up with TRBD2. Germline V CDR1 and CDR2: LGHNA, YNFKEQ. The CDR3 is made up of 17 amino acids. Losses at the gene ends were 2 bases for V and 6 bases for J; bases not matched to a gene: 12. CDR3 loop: CASSQSSAGSGAGELFF. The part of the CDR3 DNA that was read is TGTGCCAGCAGCCAAAGTTCAGCGGGGAGCGGGGCCGGGGAG.

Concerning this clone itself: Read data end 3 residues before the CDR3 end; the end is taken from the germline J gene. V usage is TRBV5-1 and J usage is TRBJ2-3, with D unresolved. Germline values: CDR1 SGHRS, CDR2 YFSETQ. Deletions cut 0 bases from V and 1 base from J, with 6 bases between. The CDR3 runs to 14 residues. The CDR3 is CASSLGTGTDTQYF. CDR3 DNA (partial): TGCGCCAGCAGCTTGGGAACGGGCACAGATACG. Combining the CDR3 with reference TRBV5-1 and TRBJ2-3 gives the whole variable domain KAGVTQTPRYLIKTRGQQVTLSCSPISGHRSVSWYQQTPGQGLQFLFEYFSETQRNKGNFPGRFSGRQFSNSRSEMNVSTLELGDSALYLCASSLGTGTDTQYFGPGTRLTVL.

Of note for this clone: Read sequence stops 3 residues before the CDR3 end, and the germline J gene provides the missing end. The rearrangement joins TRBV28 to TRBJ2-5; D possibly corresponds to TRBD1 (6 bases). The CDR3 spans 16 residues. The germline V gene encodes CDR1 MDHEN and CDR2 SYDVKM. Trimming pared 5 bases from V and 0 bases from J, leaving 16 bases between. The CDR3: CASSTPQGIYQETQYF. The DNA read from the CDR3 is TGTGCCAGCAGTACCCCACAGGGAATCTACCAAGAGACC.

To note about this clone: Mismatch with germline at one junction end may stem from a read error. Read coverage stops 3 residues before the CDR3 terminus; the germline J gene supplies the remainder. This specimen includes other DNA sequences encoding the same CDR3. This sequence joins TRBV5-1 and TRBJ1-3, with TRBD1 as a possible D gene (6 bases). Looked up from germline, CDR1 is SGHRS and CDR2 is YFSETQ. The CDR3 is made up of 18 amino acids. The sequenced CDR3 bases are TGCGCCAGCAGCTTGGCCGTGGCAGGGGAACATACTGGAAACACT. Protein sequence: CASSLAVAGEHTGNT. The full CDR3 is CASSLAVAGEHTGNTIYF.

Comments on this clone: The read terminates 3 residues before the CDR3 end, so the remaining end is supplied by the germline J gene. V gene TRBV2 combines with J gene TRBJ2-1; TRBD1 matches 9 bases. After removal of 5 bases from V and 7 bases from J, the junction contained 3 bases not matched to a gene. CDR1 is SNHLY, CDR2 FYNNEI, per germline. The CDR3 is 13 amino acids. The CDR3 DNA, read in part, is TGTGCCAGCAGTCGGGACAGGGAGAATGAG. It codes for CASSRDRENE. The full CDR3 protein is CASSRDRENEQFF.

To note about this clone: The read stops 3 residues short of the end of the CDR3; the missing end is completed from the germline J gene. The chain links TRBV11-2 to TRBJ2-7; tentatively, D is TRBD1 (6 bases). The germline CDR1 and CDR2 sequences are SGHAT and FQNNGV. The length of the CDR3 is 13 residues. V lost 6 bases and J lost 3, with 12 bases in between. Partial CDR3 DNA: TGTGCCAGCAGTTGGACAGTGGGCTACGAG. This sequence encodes CASSWTVGYE. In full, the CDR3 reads CASSWTVGYEQYF.

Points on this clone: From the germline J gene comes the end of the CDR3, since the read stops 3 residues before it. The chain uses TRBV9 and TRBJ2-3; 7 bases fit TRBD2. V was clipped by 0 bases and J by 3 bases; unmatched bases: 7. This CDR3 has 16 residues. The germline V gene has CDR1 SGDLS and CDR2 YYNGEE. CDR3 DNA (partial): TGTGCCAGCAGCGTAGATCTAGCGGCTTCGACAGATACG. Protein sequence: CASSVDLAASTDT. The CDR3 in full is CASSVDLAASTDTQYF.

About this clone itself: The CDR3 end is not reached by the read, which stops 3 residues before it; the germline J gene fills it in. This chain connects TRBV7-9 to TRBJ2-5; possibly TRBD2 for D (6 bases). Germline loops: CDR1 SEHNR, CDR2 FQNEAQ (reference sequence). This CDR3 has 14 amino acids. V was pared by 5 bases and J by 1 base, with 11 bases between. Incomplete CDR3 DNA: TGTGCCAGCAGCCCATCCGGGGGCCAAGAGACC. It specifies CASSPSGGQET. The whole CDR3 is CASSPSGGQETQYF.

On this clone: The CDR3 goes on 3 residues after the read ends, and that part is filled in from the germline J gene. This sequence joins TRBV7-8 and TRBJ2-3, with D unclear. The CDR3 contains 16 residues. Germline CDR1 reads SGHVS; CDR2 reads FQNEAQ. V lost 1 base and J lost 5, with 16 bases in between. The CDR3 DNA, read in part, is TGTGCCAGCAGCTTAGGTACAGACGTATATCAAGATACG. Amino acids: CASSLGTDVYQDT. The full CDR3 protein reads CASSLGTDVYQDTQYF.

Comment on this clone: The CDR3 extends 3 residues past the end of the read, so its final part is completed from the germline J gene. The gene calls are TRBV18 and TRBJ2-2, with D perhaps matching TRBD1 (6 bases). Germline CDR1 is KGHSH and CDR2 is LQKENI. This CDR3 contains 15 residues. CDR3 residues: CASSPPNYRDEKLFF. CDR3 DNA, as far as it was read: TGTGCCAGCTCACCACCGAACTACAGGGATGAAAAG.

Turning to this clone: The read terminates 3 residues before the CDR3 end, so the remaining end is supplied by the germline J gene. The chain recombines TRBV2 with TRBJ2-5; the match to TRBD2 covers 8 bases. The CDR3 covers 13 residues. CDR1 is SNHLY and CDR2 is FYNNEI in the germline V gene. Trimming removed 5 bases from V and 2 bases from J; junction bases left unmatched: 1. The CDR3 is CASSRGGQETQYF. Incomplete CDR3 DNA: TGTGCCAGCAGTCGGGGGGGACAAGAGACC.

The CDR3 protein is CASTQGRGTGANVLTF. The part of the CDR3 DNA that was read is TGCGCCAGCACTCAGGGTCGGGGGACTGGGGCCAACGTC. V usage is TRBV5-1 and J usage is TRBJ2-6; possibly TRBD2 for D (6 bases). The read ends 3 residues before the CDR3 terminus; that terminus is restored from the germline J gene. The CDR3 runs 16 residues. Per germline, CDR1 SGHRS and CDR2 YFSETQ. The germline V and J ends were trimmed by 6 bases and 2 bases, with 15 bases remaining between them.

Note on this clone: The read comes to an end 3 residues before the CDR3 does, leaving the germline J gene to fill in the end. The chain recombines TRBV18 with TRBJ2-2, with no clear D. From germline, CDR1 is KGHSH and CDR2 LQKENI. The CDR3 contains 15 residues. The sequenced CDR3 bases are TGTGCCAGCTCTCGATCTACTTCAACTAATGAAAAG. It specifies CASSRSTSTNEK. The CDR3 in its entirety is CASSRSTSTNEKLFF.

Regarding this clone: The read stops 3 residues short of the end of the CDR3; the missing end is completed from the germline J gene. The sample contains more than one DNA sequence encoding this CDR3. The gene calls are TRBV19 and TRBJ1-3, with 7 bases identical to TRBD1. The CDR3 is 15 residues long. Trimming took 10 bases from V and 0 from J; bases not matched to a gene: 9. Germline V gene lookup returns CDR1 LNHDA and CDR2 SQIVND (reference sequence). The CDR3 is CATQDRPLSGNTIYF. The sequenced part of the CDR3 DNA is TGTGCCACCCAGGACAGGCCCCTCTCTGGAAACACC.

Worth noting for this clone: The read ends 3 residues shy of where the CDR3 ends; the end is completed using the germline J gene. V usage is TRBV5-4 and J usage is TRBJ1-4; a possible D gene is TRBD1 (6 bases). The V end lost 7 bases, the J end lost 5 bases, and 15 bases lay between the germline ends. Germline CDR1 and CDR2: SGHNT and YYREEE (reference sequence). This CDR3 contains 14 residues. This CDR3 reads CASSASTGNEKLFF. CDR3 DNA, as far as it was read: TGTGCCAGCTCTGCTTCTACAGGGAATGAAAAA.

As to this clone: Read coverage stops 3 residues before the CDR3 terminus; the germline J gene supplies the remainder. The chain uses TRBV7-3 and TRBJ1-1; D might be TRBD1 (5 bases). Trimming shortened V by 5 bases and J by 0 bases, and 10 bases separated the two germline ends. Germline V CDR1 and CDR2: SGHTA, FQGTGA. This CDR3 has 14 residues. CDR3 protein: CASSQDSMNTEAFF. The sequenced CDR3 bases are TGTGCCAGCAGCCAAGACAGCATGAACACTGAA. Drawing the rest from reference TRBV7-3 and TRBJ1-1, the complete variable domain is GAGVSQTPSNKVTEKGKYVELRCDPISGHTALYWYRQSLGQGPEFLIYFQGTGAADDSGLPNDRFFAVRPEGSVSTLKIQRTERGDSAVYLCASSQDSMNTEAFFGQGTRLTVV.